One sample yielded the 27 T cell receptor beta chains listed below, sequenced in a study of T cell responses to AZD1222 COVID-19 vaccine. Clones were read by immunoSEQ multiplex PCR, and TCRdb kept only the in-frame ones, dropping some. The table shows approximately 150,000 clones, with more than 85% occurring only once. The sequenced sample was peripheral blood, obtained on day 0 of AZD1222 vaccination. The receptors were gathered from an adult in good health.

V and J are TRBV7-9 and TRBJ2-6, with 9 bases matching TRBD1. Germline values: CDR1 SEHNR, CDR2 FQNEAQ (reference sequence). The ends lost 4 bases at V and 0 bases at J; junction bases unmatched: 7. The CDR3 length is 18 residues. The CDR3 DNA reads TGTGCCAGCAGCTCTCCGGGACAGGGCCCCTCTGGGGCCAACGTCCTGACTTTC. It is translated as CASSSPGQGPSGANVLTF.

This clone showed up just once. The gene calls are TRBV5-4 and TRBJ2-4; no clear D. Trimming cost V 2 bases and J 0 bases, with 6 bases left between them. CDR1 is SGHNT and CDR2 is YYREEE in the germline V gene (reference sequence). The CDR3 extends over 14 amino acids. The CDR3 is CASSLGGAKNIQYF. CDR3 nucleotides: TGTGCCAGCAGCTTAGGTGGAGCCAAAAACATTCAGTACTTC. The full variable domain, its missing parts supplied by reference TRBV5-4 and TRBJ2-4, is ETGVTQSPTHLIKTRGQQVTLRCSSQSGHNTVSWYQQALGQGPQFIFQYYREEENGRGNFPPRFSGLQFPNYSSELNVNALELDDSALYLCASSLGGAKNIQYFGAGTRLSVL.

Here the CDR3 DNA reads TGTGCCAGCAGTTTAGGGCTCACTAGCGGGGGGGCGGAGCAGTACTTC. Translating gives CASSLGLTSGGAEQYF. V and J are TRBV27 and TRBJ2-7; 13 positions match TRBD2. The CDR3 sequence is 16 residues long. J lost 7 bases, V lost 2 bases, and 8 bases had no gene match. The V gene's germline CDR1 is MNHEY and CDR2 SMNVEV (reference sequence).

Written as DNA, the CDR3 is TGTGCCAGCAGCTTAGCGATAAGACTAGCGGGAGGGGCAGATACGCAGTATTTT. It yields the protein CASSLAIRLAGGADTQYF. The J gene is TRBJ2-3, the V gene TRBV7-2; 14 nucleotides agree with TRBD2. Looked up from germline, CDR1 is SGHTA and CDR2 is FQGNSA. V was clipped by 0 bases and J by 4 bases; unmatched bases: 6. The CDR3 length is 18 residues. The full variable domain, with the rest looked up from reference TRBV7-2 and TRBJ2-3, is GAGVSQSPSNKVTEKGKDVELRCDPISGHTALYWYRQSLGQGLEFLIYFQGNSAPDKSGLPSDRFSAERTGGSVSTLTIQRTQQEDSAVYLCASSLAIRLAGGADTQYFGPGTRLTVL.

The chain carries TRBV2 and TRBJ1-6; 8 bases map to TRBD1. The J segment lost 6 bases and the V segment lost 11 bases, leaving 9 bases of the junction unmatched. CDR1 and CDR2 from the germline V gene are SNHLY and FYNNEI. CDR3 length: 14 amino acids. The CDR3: CAGVPDRANSPLHF. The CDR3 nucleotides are TGTGCCGGAGTACCGGACAGGGCTAATTCACCCCTCCACTTT.

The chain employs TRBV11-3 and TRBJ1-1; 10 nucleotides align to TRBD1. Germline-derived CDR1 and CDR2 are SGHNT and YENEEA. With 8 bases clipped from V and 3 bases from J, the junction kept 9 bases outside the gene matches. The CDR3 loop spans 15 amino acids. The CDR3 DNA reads TGTGCCAGCTCGAGACAGGGGGCGAGCGACACTGAAGCTTTCTTT. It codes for CASSRQGASDTEAFF.

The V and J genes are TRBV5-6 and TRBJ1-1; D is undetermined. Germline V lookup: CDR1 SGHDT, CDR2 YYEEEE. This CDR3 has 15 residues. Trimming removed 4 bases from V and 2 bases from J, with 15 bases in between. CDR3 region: CASSLLDLLNTEAFF. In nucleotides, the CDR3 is TGTGCCAGCAGCCTCTTGGACCTGTTAAACACTGAAGCTTTCTTT. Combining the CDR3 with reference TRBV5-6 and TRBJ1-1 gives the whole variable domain DAGVTQSPTHLIKTRGQQVTLRCSPKSGHDTVSWYQQALGQGPQFIFQYYEEEERQRGNFPDRFSGHQFPNYSSELNVNALLLGDSALYLCASSLLDLLNTEAFFGQGTRLTVV.

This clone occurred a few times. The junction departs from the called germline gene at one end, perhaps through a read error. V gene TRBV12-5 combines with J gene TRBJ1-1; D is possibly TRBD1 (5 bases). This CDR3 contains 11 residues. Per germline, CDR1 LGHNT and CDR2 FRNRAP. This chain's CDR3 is CASGLDFLGTF. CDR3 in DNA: TGTGCTAGTGGTTTGGACTTCTTAGGGACGTTT.

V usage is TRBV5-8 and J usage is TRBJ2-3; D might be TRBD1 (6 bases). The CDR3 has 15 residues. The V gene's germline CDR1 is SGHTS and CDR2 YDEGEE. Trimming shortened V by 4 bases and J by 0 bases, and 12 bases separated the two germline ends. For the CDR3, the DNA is TGTGCCAGCAGCCAGGACAGCTCTAGCACAGATACGCAGTATTTT. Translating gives CASSQDSSSTDTQYF.

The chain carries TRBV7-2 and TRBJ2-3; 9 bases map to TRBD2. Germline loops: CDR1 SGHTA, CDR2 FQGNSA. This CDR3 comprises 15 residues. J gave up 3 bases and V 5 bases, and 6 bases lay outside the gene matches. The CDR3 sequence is CASSRSGGRTDTQYF. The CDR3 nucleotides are TGTGCCAGCAGCCGGAGCGGGGGGAGGACAGATACGCAGTATTTT. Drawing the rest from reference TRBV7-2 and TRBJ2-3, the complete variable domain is GAGVSQSPSNKVTEKGKDVELRCDPISGHTALYWYRQSLGQGLEFLIYFQGNSAPDKSGLPSDRFSAERTGGSVSTLTIQRTQQEDSAVYLCASSRSGGRTDTQYFGPGTRLTVL.

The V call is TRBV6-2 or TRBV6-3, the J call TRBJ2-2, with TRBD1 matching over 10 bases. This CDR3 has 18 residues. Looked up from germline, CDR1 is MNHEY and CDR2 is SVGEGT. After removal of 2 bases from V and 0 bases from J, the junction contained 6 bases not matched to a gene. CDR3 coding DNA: TGTGCCAGCAGTTACGGGGGACAGGGGATCACGAACACCGGGGAGCTGTTTTTT. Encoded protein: CASSYGGQGITNTGELFF.

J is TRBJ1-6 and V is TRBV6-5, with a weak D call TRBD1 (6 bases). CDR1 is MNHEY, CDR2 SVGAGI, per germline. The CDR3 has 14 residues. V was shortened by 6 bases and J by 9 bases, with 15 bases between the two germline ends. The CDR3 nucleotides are TGTGCCAGCAGCCGGGACACGGCGGGTTCACCCCTCCACTTT. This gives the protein CASSRDTAGSPLHF.

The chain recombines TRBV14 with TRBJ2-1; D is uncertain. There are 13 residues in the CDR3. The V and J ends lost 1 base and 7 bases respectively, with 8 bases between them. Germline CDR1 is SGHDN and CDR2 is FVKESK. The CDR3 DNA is TGTGCCAGCAGCCAAGTCTTAAGAAATGAGCAGTTCTTC. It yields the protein CASSQVLRNEQFF.

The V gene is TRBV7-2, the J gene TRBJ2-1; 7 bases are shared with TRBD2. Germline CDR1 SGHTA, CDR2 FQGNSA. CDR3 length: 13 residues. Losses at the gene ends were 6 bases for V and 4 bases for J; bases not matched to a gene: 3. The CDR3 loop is CASSFSGYNEQFF. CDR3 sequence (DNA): TGTGCCAGCAGTTTTAGCGGGTACAATGAGCAGTTCTTC.

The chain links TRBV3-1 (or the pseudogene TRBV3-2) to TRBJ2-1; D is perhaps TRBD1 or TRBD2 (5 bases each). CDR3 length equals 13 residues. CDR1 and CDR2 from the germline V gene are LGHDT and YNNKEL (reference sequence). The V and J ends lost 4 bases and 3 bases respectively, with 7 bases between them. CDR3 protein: CASSRDHYNEQFF. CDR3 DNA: TGTGCCAGCAGCCGGGACCACTACAATGAGCAGTTCTTC.

DNA for the CDR3: TGTGCCAGCAGCTTGGAAATTGACAGGCTCAACACTGAAGCTTTCTTT. It codes for CASSLEIDRLNTEAFF. V usage is TRBV5-5 and J usage is TRBJ1-1; weak D call: TRBD1 (6 bases). From germline, CDR1 is SGHKS and CDR2 YYEKEE (reference sequence). Trimming removed 0 bases from V and 2 bases from J, with 14 bases in between. The CDR3 consists of 16 residues.

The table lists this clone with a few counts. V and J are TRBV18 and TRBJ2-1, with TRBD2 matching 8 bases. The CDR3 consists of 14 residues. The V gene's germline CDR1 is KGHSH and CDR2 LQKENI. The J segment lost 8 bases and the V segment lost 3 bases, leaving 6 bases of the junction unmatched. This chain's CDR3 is CASSPEAGADEQFF. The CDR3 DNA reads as TGTGCCAGCTCACCTGAAGCGGGAGCGGATGAGCAGTTCTTC.

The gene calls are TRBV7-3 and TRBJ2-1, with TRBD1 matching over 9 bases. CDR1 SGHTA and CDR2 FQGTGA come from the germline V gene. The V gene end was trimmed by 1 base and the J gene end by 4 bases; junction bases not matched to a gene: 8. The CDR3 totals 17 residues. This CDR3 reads CASSLRRSGQGYNEQFF. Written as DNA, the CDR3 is TGTGCCAGCAGCTTAAGAAGGTCGGGACAGGGTTACAATGAGCAGTTCTTC. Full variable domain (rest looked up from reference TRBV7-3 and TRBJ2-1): GAGVSQTPSNKVTEKGKYVELRCDPISGHTALYWYRQSLGQGPEFLIYFQGTGAADDSGLPNDRFFAVRPEGSVSTLKIQRTERGDSAVYLCASSLRRSGQGYNEQFFGPGTRLTVL.

CDR3 sequence reads: CASSSGMPGLAAYNEQFF. The CDR3, as DNA: TGTGCCAGCAGTTCGGGGATGCCGGGACTAGCGGCCTACAATGAGCAGTTCTTC. This chain uses TRBV27 with TRBJ2-1; 11 bases agree with TRBD2. Germline V gene sequence: CDR1 MNHEY, CDR2 SMNVEV (reference sequence). This CDR3 spans 18 amino acids. Trimming at V came to 4 bases and at J to 2 bases, leaving 10 bases not matched to a gene.

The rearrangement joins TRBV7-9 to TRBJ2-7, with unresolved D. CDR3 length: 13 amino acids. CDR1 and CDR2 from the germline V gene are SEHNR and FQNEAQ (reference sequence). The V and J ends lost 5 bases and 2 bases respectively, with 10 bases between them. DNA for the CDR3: TGTGCCAGCAGCCCTGAAGTCCCCTACGAGCAGTACTTC. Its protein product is CASSPEVPYEQYF.

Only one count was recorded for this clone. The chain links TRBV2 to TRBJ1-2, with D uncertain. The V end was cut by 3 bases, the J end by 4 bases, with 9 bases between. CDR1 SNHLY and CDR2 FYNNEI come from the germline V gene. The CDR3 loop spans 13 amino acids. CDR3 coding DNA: TGTGCCAGCAGTGAGACGACGGGCTATGGCTACACCTTC. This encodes CASSETTGYGYTF.

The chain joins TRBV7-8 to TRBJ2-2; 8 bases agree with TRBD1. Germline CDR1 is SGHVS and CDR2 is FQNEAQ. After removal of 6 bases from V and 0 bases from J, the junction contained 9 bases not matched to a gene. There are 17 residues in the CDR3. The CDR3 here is CASRGFQGAANTGELFF. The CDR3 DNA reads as TGTGCCAGCAGGGGATTCCAGGGGGCGGCGAACACCGGGGAGCTGTTTTTT.

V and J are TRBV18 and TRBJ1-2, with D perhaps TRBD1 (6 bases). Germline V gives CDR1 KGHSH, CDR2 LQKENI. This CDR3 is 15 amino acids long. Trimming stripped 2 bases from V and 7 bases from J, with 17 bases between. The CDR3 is CASSPADSKAGGYTF. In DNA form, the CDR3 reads TGTGCCAGCTCACCAGCGGACAGCAAAGCCGGTGGCTACACCTTC.

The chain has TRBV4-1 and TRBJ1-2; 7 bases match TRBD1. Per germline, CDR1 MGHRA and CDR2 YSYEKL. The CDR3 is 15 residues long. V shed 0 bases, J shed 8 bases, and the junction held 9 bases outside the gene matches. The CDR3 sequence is CASSQEDRDRQGYTF. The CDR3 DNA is TGCGCCAGCAGCCAAGAGGACCGGGACAGACAAGGCTACACCTTC.

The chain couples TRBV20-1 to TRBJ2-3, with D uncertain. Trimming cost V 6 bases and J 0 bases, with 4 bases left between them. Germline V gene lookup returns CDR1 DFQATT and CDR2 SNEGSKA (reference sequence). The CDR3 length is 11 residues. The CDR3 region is CSALSTDTQYF. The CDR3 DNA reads TGCAGTGCCCTCAGCACAGATACGCAGTATTTT.

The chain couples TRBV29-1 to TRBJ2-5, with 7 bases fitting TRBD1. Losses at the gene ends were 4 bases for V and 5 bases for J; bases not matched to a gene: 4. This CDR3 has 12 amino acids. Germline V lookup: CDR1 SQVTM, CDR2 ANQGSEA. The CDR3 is CSVGQGRETQYF. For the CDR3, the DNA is TGCAGCGTTGGACAGGGTAGGGAGACCCAGTACTTC.

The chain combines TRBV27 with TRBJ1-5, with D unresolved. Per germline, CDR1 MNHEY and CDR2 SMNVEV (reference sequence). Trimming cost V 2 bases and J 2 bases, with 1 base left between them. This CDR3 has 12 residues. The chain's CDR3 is CASSLGNQPQHF. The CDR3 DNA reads TGTGCCAGCAGTTTAGGCAATCAGCCCCAGCATTTT.